The 32 T cell receptor beta chains below come from one sample, sequenced in a study of blood T cell repertoires in COVID-19. TCRdb keeps only in-frame clones here, not all; method: immunoSEQ multiplex PCR. The sample shows about 75,000 clones, under 90% of them seen only once. The sequenced sample consisted of peripheral blood. These receptors came from a human donor in a cohort sampled during active COVID-19.

This clone was recorded once. The CDR3 DNA follows: TGCAGCGTCCTAAGAGGGGGCCTGGGCTACACCTTC. This translates into CSVLRGGLGYTF. The V call is TRBV29-1, the J call TRBJ1-2, with 7 positions matching TRBD1. J lost 8 bases, V lost 6 bases, and 9 bases had no gene match. Germline assignment: CDR1 SQVTM and CDR2 ANQGSEA. The CDR3 totals 12 residues.

This clone was detected only once. V gene TRBV7-2 combines with J gene TRBJ2-7, with D maybe TRBD2 (6 bases). This CDR3 has 13 residues. V was cut by 5 bases and J by 4 bases, with 12 bases left in between. Germline V gives CDR1 SGHTA, CDR2 FQGNSA. The CDR3: CASSPRSGYEQYF. As DNA, the CDR3 is TGTGCCAGCAGCCCACGGAGCGGGTACGAGCAGTACTTC.

This rearrangement joins TRBV4-3 to TRBJ2-6; a weak D match, TRBD1 (5 bases). Germline V gene lookup returns CDR1 LGHNA and CDR2 YSLEER. Trimming removed 4 bases from V and 0 bases from J, with 13 bases in between. CDR3 length: 17 residues. The CDR3: CASSPHGANSGANVLTF. The CDR3 nucleotides read TGCGCCAGCAGCCCCCATGGGGCTAACTCTGGGGCCAACGTCCTGACTTTC.

V and J are TRBV18 and TRBJ2-1, with 8 nucleotides matching TRBD1. The CDR3 runs 14 residues. Unmatched junction bases numbered 5, after V lost 5 bases and J lost 5 bases. CDR1 and CDR2 (germline): KGHSH, LQKENI. CDR3 DNA sequence: TGTGCCAGCTCAGTACGACAGGGGCACAATGAGCAGTTCTTC. Translation: CASSVRQGHNEQFF.

The CDR3 DNA reads TGTGCCAGCAGCCAAGATGGGCTAGCGGTATACAATGAGCAGTTCTTC. Translated: CASSQDGLAVYNEQFF. The V call is TRBV14, the J call TRBJ2-1, with 7 bases aligning to TRBD2. The CDR3 is 16 amino acids. Germline CDR1 and CDR2: SGHDN and FVKESK. V shed 0 bases and J 4 bases; nucleotides not matched to a gene: 6.

This rearrangement joins TRBV20-1 to TRBJ2-3, with 8 bases fitting TRBD2. The V gene's germline CDR1 is DFQATT and CDR2 SNEGSKA (reference sequence). With V trimmed by 3 bases and J by 4 bases, 6 bases remained unmatched. This CDR3 region has 14 residues. CDR3 sequence reads: CSASDERESDTQYF. As DNA, the CDR3 is TGCAGTGCTAGTGACGAGCGGGAGTCAGATACGCAGTATTTT.

CDR3 in DNA: TGTGCCAGCAGTTACGGGACAGGGGGCCCGATTTCCTACAATGAGCAGTTCTTC. This translates into CASSYGTGGPISYNEQFF. V and J are TRBV6-2 or TRBV6-3 and TRBJ2-1, with TRBD1 matching over 12 bases. The ends lost 2 bases at V and 1 base at J; junction bases unmatched: 6. The germline V gene has CDR1 MNHEY and CDR2 SVGEGT. CDR3 size: 18 residues.

J is TRBJ2-7 and V is TRBV18; possibly TRBD1 for D (5 bases). The CDR3 is 14 amino acids. Germline-derived CDR1 and CDR2 are KGHSH and LQKENI. Trimming removed 3 bases at V and 5 bases at J, with 14 bases between. The CDR3 sequence is CASSPQDSTDEQYF. Here the CDR3 DNA reads TGTGCCAGCTCACCCCAAGATTCGACAGACGAGCAGTACTTC.

This chain joins TRBV28 and TRBJ2-1, with D maybe TRBD1 (6 bases). Germline V CDR1 and CDR2: MDHEN, SYDVKM. V lost 7 bases to trimming and J lost 9 bases, with 10 bases between them. This CDR3 comprises 11 residues. The DNA for the CDR3 is TGTGCCAGCAAAAGGGGGTTTGAGCAGTTCTTC. It encodes CASKRGFEQFF.

This rearrangement joins TRBV2 to TRBJ2-2; 9 nucleotides align to TRBD1. After removal of 6 bases from V and 5 bases from J, the junction contained 10 bases not matched to a gene. CDR1 is SNHLY and CDR2 is FYNNEI in the germline V gene. This CDR3 is built from 16 residues. CDR3 region: CASSGTGTGWTGELFF. DNA of the CDR3: TGTGCCAGCAGCGGAACCGGGACAGGGTGGACCGGGGAGCTGTTTTTT.

The chain couples TRBV6-4 to TRBJ2-6; D is undetermined. V was shortened by 0 bases and J by 5 bases, with 5 bases between the two germline ends. The CDR3 sequence is 14 residues long. The germline V gene has CDR1 MRHNA and CDR2 SNTAGT. The CDR3 nucleotides read TGTGCCAGCAGTGACTCTGGCAGGGCCAACGTCCTGACTTTC. Translating gives CASSDSGRANVLTF.

The gene calls are TRBV27 and TRBJ2-1; TRBD2 matches 7 bases. J lost 5 bases, V lost 5 bases, and 12 bases had no gene match. Germline CDR1 and CDR2: MNHEY and SMNVEV (reference sequence). CDR3 length: 16 residues. The CDR3 spells CASSPNIAGAHNEQFF. CDR3 bases: TGTGCCAGCAGTCCCAACATTGCGGGAGCCCACAATGAGCAGTTCTTC.

The V gene is TRBV12-3 or TRBV12-4, the J gene TRBJ2-5, with 8 bases identical to TRBD2. V lost 8 bases and J lost 4; bases outside the gene matches: 3. This CDR3 spans 12 amino acids. This CDR3 is CASRGGGETQYF. The CDR3, as DNA: TGTGCCAGCCGGGGGGGCGGAGAGACCCAGTACTTC.

The chain combines TRBV4-1 with TRBJ1-6; 9 bases fit TRBD1. The CDR3 has 16 amino acids. From germline, CDR1 is MGHRA and CDR2 YSYEKL. The junction had 8 bases not matched to a gene; V was cut back by 1 base and J by 10 bases. The CDR3 region is CASSQVPTGGLSPLHF. In DNA, the CDR3 is TGCGCCAGCAGCCAAGTTCCGACAGGGGGACTGTCACCCCTCCACTTT.

The chain has TRBV7-2 and TRBJ2-2; possibly TRBD2 for D (5 bases). This CDR3 region has 15 residues. V was pared by 5 bases and J by 8 bases, with 18 bases between. CDR1 is SGHTA, CDR2 FQGNSA, per germline. The CDR3 protein is CASSLAAGVGGELFF. CDR3 DNA sequence: TGTGCCAGCAGCCTCGCCGCCGGGGTGGGAGGGGAGCTGTTTTTT.

In its sample, this clone was seen a few times. This sequence joins TRBV28 and TRBJ2-7; D call uncertain. V was pared by 6 bases and J by 2 bases, with 17 bases between. The germline V gene has CDR1 MDHEN and CDR2 SYDVKM. This CDR3 region has 15 residues. The CDR3 coding sequence is TGTGCCAGCAGCCCCCCAGAGAGGAGAACCTACGAGCAGTACTTC. It specifies CASSPPERRTYEQYF.

V gene TRBV9 combines with J gene TRBJ2-7, with D hard to call. This CDR3 is built from 16 residues. The V gene lost 3 bases and the J gene lost 2 bases, with 18 bases spanning the gap. Germline assignment: CDR1 SGDLS and CDR2 YYNGEE. The CDR3 DNA reads TGTGCCAGCAGCGCCTCCGGGTCCGTGGAGACCTACGAGCAGTACTTC. Translated: CASSASGSVETYEQYF.

As regards this clone: Other DNA sequences in this sample translate to the same CDR3. The chain joins TRBV7-9 to TRBJ2-3; D possibly corresponds to TRBD1 (5 bases). Germline V gene data show CDR1 as SEHNR and CDR2 as FQNEAQ (reference sequence). V was cut by 1 base and J by 2 bases, with 7 bases left in between. CDR3 size: 14 residues. The CDR3 here is CASSLEGSTDTQYF. The CDR3 DNA reads TGTGCCAGCAGCTTAGAGGGGTCCACAGATACGCAGTATTTT.

The CDR3 spells CASSPSAGSNTGELFF. The CDR3 DNA is TGTGCCAGCAGCCCCTCAGCAGGGTCTAACACCGGGGAGCTGTTTTTT. The V gene is TRBV7-2, the J gene TRBJ2-2, with D possibly being TRBD1 (5 bases). The CDR3 loop spans 16 amino acids. Germline CDR1 SGHTA, CDR2 FQGNSA. Trimming shortened V by 5 bases and J by 2 bases, and 15 bases separated the two germline ends.

The rearrangement links TRBV27 to TRBJ2-7, with unresolved D. V was cut by 5 bases and J by 5 bases, with 13 bases left in between. The CDR3 is 13 residues long. Germline lookup yields CDR1 MNHEY and CDR2 SMNVEV (reference sequence). CDR3 in amino acids: CASSPLAGHEQYF. As DNA, the CDR3 is TGTGCCAGCAGTCCTCTGGCAGGCCACGAGCAGTACTTC.

The genes are TRBV6-6 and TRBJ1-3, with a weak D call TRBD1 (6 bases). Trimming left V 6 bases short and J 4 bases short, with 13 bases between. Per the germline V gene, CDR1 is MNHNY and CDR2 is SVGAGI (reference sequence). This CDR3 is built from 14 residues. Here the CDR3 DNA reads TGTGCCAGCAGGCCCCTTGGGACAGGAAACACCATATATTTT. Translated: CASRPLGTGNTIYF.

This sequence joins TRBV5-1 and TRBJ1-5, with unresolved D. The germline V gene has CDR1 SGHRS and CDR2 YFSETQ. V was shortened by 0 bases and J by 5 bases, with 6 bases between the two germline ends. This CDR3 is built from 13 residues. As DNA, the CDR3 is TGCGCCAGCAGCTTGGCGATAGATCAGCCCCAGCATTTT. Protein sequence: CASSLAIDQPQHF.

The gene calls are TRBV30 and TRBJ2-5; 12 nucleotides line up with TRBD2. J lost 4 bases, V lost 8 bases, and 8 bases had no gene match. This CDR3 spans 14 amino acids. Looked up from germline, CDR1 is GTSNPN and CDR2 is SVGIG (reference sequence). This chain's CDR3 is CADQPGLAGETQYF. CDR3 nucleotide sequence: TGTGCCGACCAGCCGGGACTAGCGGGAGAGACCCAGTACTTC.

CDR3 nucleotide sequence: TGTGCCAGTAGTCTTACAGGGGGTTTTGGTCAGCCCCAGCATTTT. Protein: CASSLTGGFGQPQHF. This chain connects TRBV19 to TRBJ1-5; 8 bases fit TRBD1. The junction had 9 bases not matched to a gene; V was cut back by 5 bases and J by 6 bases. The CDR3 is 15 amino acids. Germline assignment: CDR1 LNHDA and CDR2 SQIVND (reference sequence).

This clone has only one observation. J is TRBJ1-2 and V is TRBV12-3 or TRBV12-4, with D perhaps matching TRBD1 (6 bases). The CDR3 runs 13 residues. Trimming stripped 5 bases from V and 6 bases from J, with 13 bases between. The CDR3 region has the DNA TGTGCCAGCAGTGCACAGGGTTACGATGGCTACACCTTC. Translation gives CASSAQGYDGYTF.

The gene calls are TRBV7-9 and TRBJ2-7; TRBD2 matches at 7 bases. CDR1 and CDR2 from the germline V gene are SEHNR and FQNEAQ (reference sequence). The CDR3 length is 16 residues. V shed 5 bases, J shed 1 base, and the junction held 11 bases outside the gene matches. The CDR3 spells CASSRTSGKQSYEQYF. The CDR3 DNA follows: TGTGCCAGCAGCCGTACGAGCGGGAAACAATCCTACGAGCAGTACTTC. The full variable domain, its missing parts supplied by reference TRBV7-9 and TRBJ2-7, is DTGVSQNPRHKITKRGQNVTFRCDPISEHNRLYWYRQTLGQGPEFLTYFQNEAQLEKSRLLSDRFSAERPKGSFSTLEIQRTEQGDSAMYLCASSRTSGKQSYEQYFGPGTRLTVT.

The chain links TRBV6-4 to TRBJ2-5; TRBD2 agrees at 11 bases. The germline CDR1 and CDR2 sequences are MRHNA and SNTAGT. CDR3 length: 17 amino acids. V shed 2 bases, J shed 1 base, and the junction held 6 bases outside the gene matches. The CDR3 bases are TGTGCCAGCAGTGACCGAACTAGCGGGAGTCGCCAAGAGACCCAGTACTTC. It translates to CASSDRTSGSRQETQYF.

The chain recombines TRBV30 with TRBJ1-1; no clear D gene. Trimming stripped 6 bases from V and 2 bases from J, with 7 bases between. Looked up from germline, CDR1 is GTSNPN and CDR2 is SVGIG (reference sequence). The CDR3 runs to 11 residues. The CDR3 spells CACGSNTEAFF. The DNA for the CDR3 is TGTGCCTGCGGGTCTAACACTGAAGCTTTCTTT.

J is TRBJ1-6 and V is TRBV5-8; 7 bases fit TRBD1. Trimming took 1 base from V and 3 from J; bases not matched to a gene: 10. Germline CDR1 SGHTS, CDR2 YDEGEE. This CDR3 spans 18 amino acids. CDR3 DNA: TGTGCCAGCAGCTTGAGCAGTCAGGGGGATATCTATAATTCACCCCTCCACTTT. It encodes CASSLSSQGDIYNSPLHF.

The J gene is TRBJ2-2, the V gene TRBV15, with 7 bases fitting TRBD1. V lost 3 bases, J lost 6 bases, and 7 bases stayed unmatched. In germline, CDR1 is LNHNV, CDR2 YYDKDF (reference sequence). The CDR3 has 15 residues. The CDR3 spells CATSSGTVLAGELFF. DNA of the CDR3: TGTGCCACCAGCAGCGGGACAGTGTTGGCCGGGGAGCTGTTTTTT.

The V call is TRBV12-3 or TRBV12-4, the J call TRBJ2-7, with D possibly TRBD2 on 5 matching bases. Trimming took off 5 bases at V and 3 bases at J, with 11 bases between the two ends. The CDR3 extends over 13 amino acids. DNA of the CDR3: TGTGCCAGCAGTCGGACCCGGGACTACGAGCAGTACTTC. Translation gives CASSRTRDYEQYF.

The chain couples TRBV10-2 to TRBJ1-3; no firm D call. Deletions cut 3 bases from V and 4 bases from J, with 4 bases between. Germline V lookup: CDR1 WSHSY, CDR2 SAAADI. This CDR3 spans 12 amino acids. The CDR3, as DNA: TGCGCCAGCAGTGACCCAGGAAACACCATATATTTT. Translation: CASSDPGNTIYF.